Following are 2 T cell receptor beta chains from one sample sequenced in a study of blood T cell repertoires in COVID-19. Clones were read by immunoSEQ multiplex PCR, and TCRdb kept only the in-frame ones, dropping some. The sample lists about 390,000 clones, about 90% occurring once. Sequences were obtained from peripheral blood. The receptors originated from a woman in her fifties or sixties with COVID-19, enrolled during active disease.

CDR3 sequence reads: CASSLVVVPYEQFF. CDR3 DNA: TGTGCCAGCAGCTTAGTTGTAGTGCCGTATGAGCAGTTCTTC. The chain links TRBV7-9 to TRBJ2-1; D gene unclear. Trimming removed 1 base at V and 8 bases at J, with 12 bases between. CDR3 length: 14 residues. Per the germline V gene, CDR1 is SEHNR and CDR2 is FQNEAQ (reference sequence).

The chain joins TRBV7-3 to TRBJ2-5, with 7 nucleotides matching TRBD1. Germline loops: CDR1 SGHTA, CDR2 FQGTGA. The CDR3 covers 13 residues. V shed 5 bases and J 5 bases; nucleotides not matched to a gene: 5. CDR3: CASSDRVGETQYF. The CDR3 nucleotides read TGTGCCAGCAGCGACAGGGTGGGGGAGACCCAGTACTTC.